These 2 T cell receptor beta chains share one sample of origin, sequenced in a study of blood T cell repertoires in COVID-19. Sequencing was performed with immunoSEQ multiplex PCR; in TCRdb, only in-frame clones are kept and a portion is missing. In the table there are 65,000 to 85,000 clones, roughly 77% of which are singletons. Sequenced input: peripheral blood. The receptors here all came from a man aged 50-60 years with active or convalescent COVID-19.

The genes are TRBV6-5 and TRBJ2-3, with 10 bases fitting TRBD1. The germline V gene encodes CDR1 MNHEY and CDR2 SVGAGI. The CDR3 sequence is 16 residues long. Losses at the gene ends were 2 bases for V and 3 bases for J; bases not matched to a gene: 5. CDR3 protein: CASSYAGQGRTDTQYF. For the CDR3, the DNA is TGTGCCAGCAGTTACGCGGGACAGGGGAGGACAGATACGCAGTATTTT.

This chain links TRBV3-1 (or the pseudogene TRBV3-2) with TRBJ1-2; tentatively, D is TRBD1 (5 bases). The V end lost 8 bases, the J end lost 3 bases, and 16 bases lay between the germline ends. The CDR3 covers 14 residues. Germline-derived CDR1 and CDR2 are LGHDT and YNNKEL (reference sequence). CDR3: CASYDSGADYGYTF. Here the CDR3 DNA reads TGTGCCAGCTATGACAGTGGCGCTGACTATGGCTACACCTTC.